These T cell receptor beta chains were read from a single sample in a study of blood T cell repertoires in COVID-19. Profiled with immunoSEQ multiplex PCR; TCRdb holds only in-frame clones, not every one. The sample consists of approximately 230,000 clones, about 91% of them appearing once. The sample taken for sequencing was peripheral blood. The receptors come from a man aged 80 or over with acute or convalescent COVID-19. Each CDR3 is given with its conserved first and last residue. A D gene is named only where the DNA matches it firmly.

d_call: NA; j_call: TRBJ1-6; v_call: TRBV3-1/TRBV3-2; cdr3_aa: CASSQDNRADSPLHF; cdr3_nt: TGTGCCAGCAGCCAAGATAACAGGGCAGATTCACCCCTCCACTTT
d_call: NA; j_call: TRBJ1-2; v_call: TRBV21-1; cdr3_aa: CASSTQQGIGLVYGYTF; cdr3_nt: TGTGCCAGCAGCACCCAACAGGGGATCGGTCTCGTCTATGGCTACACCTTC
d_call: TRBD1; j_call: TRBJ1-2; v_call: TRBV10-3; cdr3_aa: CAISVGQADGYTF; cdr3_nt: TGTGCCATCAGTGTGGGACAGGCCGATGGCTACACCTTC
d_call: TRBD1; j_call: TRBJ1-4; v_call: TRBV19; cdr3_aa: CASSGRGTGDEKLFF; cdr3_nt: TGTGCCAGTAGCGGACGGGGGACAGGGGACGAAAAACTGTTTTTT
d_call: NA; j_call: TRBJ1-2; v_call: TRBV12-3/TRBV12-4; cdr3_aa: CASSLQFFSGYTF; cdr3_nt: TGTGCCAGCAGTTTACAGTTTTTCTCGGGCTACACCTTC
d_call: TRBD2; j_call: TRBJ2-1; v_call: TRBV5-1; cdr3_aa: CASSFLSGTSGGWNEQFF; cdr3_nt: TGCGCCAGCAGCTTCCTGTCTGGGACTAGCGGGGGATGGAATGAGCAGTTCTTC
d_call: TRBD1; j_call: TRBJ2-5; v_call: TRBV14; cdr3_aa: CASSQDLGQGAWETQYF; cdr3_nt: TGTGCCAGCAGCCAAGATCTGGGGCAGGGGGCTTGGGAGACCCAGTACTTC
d_call: NA; j_call: TRBJ1-3; v_call: TRBV9; cdr3_aa: CASSDRVTIYF; cdr3_nt: TGTGCCAGCAGCGATCGGGTCACCATATATTTT
d_call: NA; j_call: TRBJ2-7; v_call: TRBV25-1; cdr3_aa: CASSGRTVYEQYF; cdr3_nt: TGTGCCAGCAGTGGTCGGACTGTCTACGAGCAGTACTTC
d_call: NA; j_call: TRBJ2-5; v_call: TRBV7-2; cdr3_aa: CASSSGRVQETQYF; cdr3_nt: TGTGCCAGCAGCTCAGGAAGAGTCCAAGAGACCCAGTACTTC
d_call: TRBD1; j_call: TRBJ2-6; v_call: TRBV5-1; cdr3_aa: CASRQGPTSGANVLTF; cdr3_nt: TGCGCCAGTAGACAGGGGCCCACCTCTGGGGCCAACGTCCTGACTTTC
d_call: TRBD2; j_call: TRBJ2-1; v_call: TRBV5-1; cdr3_aa: CASSLTSGPNEQFF; cdr3_nt: TGCGCCAGCAGCTTAACTAGCGGACCCAATGAGCAGTTCTTC
d_call: TRBD2; j_call: TRBJ2-3; v_call: TRBV25-1; cdr3_aa: CASSVAGGTDTQYF; cdr3_nt: TGTGCCAGCAGTGTAGCGGGGGGCACAGATACGCAGTATTTT
d_call: NA; j_call: TRBJ1-1; v_call: TRBV5-4; cdr3_aa: CASSLGQGGTEAFF; cdr3_nt: TGTGCCAGCAGCTTGGGGCAGGGAGGCACTGAAGCTTTCTTT
d_call: NA; j_call: TRBJ2-7; v_call: TRBV6-5; cdr3_aa: CASTGGAGRSYEQYF; cdr3_nt: TGTGCCAGCACCGGAGGGGCGGGACGTTCCTACGAGCAGTACTTC
d_call: NA; j_call: TRBJ2-2; v_call: TRBV28; cdr3_aa: CASRKAGANTGELFF; cdr3_nt: TGTGCCAGCAGAAAGGCAGGGGCTAACACCGGGGAGCTGTTTTTT